This TCR beta chain was captured by sequencing in a study of blood T cells in healthy people across ages. Study-wide results and caveats: No conclusive comparison of naive versus antigen-experienced cells was possible with unsorted PBMCs.

Sample-barcoded 5' priming and a J-beta primer mix drove a second PCR of about 6 to 12 cycles. TCRdb ran MiXCR on the 5' RACE reads and lists one entry per CDR3 protein. Of some 1.8 million distinct CDR3 sequences in the sample, about 39% were seen once. Deletions cut 6 bases from V and 0 bases from J, with 12 bases between. The CDR3 is 15 amino acids. Concerning this clonotype: Its matching antigen is unknown.

Total RNA was extracted at no less than 5.5 micrograms per sample. The chain employs TRBV12-3 or TRBV12-4 and TRBJ2-1; tentative D call: TRBD1 (6 bases). The material sequenced was blood. This TCR was sampled from a human donor in good health. CDR3 residues: CASRKTGVSYNEQFF. Here the CDR3 DNA reads TGTGCCAGCAGAAAGACAGGCGTCTCCTACAATGAGCAGTTCTTC.